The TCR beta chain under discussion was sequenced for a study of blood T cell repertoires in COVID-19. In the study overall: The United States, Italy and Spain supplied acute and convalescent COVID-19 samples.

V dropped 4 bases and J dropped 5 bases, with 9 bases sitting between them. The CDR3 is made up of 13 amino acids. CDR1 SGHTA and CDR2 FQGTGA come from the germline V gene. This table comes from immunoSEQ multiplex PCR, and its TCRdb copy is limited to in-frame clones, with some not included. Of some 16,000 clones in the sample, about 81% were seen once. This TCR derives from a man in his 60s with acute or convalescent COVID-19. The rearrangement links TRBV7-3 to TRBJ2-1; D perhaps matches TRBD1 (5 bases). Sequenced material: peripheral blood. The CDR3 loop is CASSWNRHNEQFF. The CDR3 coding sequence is TGTGCCAGCAGCTGGAACAGGCACAATGAGCAGTTCTTC.